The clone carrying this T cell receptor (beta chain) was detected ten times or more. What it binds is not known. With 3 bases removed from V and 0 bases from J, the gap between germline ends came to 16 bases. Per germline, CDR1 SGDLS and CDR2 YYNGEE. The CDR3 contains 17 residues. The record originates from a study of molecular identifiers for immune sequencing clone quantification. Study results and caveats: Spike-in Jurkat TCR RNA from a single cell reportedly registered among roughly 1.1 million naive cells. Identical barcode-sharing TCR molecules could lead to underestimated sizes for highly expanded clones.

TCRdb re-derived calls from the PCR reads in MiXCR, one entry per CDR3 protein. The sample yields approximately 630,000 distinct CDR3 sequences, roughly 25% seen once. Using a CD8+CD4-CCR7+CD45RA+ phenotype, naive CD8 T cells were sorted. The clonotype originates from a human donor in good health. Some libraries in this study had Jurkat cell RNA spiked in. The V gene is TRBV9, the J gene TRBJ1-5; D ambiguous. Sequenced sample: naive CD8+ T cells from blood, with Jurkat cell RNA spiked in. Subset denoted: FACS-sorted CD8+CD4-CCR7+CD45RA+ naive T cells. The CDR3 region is CASSASPIGYSNQPQHF. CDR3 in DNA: TGTGCCAGCAGCGCCAGTCCGATCGGGTATAGCAATCAGCCCCAGCATTTT.